The clone carrying this T cell receptor beta chain was seen once. Its antigen remains unidentified. Random hexamers were used to reverse transcribe 0.5 to 1 ug of RNA. TCR beta CDR3 was amplified by immunoSEQ multiplex PCR. This amplification extended across 54 Vbeta and 13 Jbeta segments. A single record per CDR3 protein comes from TCRdb applying MiXCR to the immunoSEQ multiplex PCR reads. This table holds some 300,000 distinct CDR3 sequences, approximately 85% found once. The V gene lost 0 bases and the J gene lost 0 bases, with 12 bases spanning the gap. In germline, CDR1 is MNHNS, CDR2 SASEGT. CDR3 length equals 17 residues. This entry is derived from a study of CD8 T cells in Susac syndrome. Study-wide findings and caveats: TCR sequencing and HLA analysis covered a relatively small number of individuals.

Sequencing input: CD8+ T cells from PBMCs. The V gene is TRBV6-1, the J gene TRBJ1-5, with D uncertain. The sequence was obtained from a human donor with multiple sclerosis. CDR3 coding DNA: TGTGCCAGCAGTGAAGCGCTAGGAGGTTATAGCAATCAGCCCCAGCATTTT. Encoded protein: CASSEALGGYSNQPQHF.